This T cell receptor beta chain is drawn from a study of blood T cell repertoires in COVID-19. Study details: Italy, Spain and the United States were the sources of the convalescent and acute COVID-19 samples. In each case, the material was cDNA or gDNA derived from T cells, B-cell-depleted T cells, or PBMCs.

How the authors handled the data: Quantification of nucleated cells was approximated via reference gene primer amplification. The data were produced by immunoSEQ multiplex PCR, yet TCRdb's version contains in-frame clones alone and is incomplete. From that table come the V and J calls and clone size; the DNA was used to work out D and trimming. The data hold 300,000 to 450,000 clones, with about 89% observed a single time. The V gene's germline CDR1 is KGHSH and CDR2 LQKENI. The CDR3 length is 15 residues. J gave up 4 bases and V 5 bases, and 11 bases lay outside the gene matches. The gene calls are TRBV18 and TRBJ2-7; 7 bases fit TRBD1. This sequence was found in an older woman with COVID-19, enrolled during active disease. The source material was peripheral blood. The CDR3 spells CASSLSTGYIYEQYF. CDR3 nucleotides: TGTGCCAGCTCATTGTCGACAGGGTATATTTACGAGCAGTACTTC.